These 12 T cell receptor beta chains were all obtained from the same sample, sequenced in a study of T cell repertoires in aging, cancer and after chemotherapy. The template was genomic DNA from peripheral blood, not RNA. Multiplex touch-down PCR with TRB-A/B primers amplified rearranged V-D-J TRB sequences. TCRdb called the multiplex PCR reads again in MiXCR, with one record for every CDR3 protein. The data show some 3,600 distinct CDR3 sequences, around 30% seen once. The specimen sequenced was blood. The source of these receptors is a human donor with a solid tumor.

There are a few counts of this clonotype. The chain joins TRBV5-6 to TRBJ2-5; 9 nucleotides agree with TRBD1. Trimming cost V 2 bases and J 4 bases; bases outside gene matches: 9. Germline-derived CDR1 and CDR2 are SGHDT and YYEEEE. The CDR3 extends over 16 amino acids. The CDR3 bases are TGTGCCAGCAGCTTATGGTGGACAGGGGCTCTAGAGACCCAGTACTTC. As protein: CASSLWWTGALETQYF.

The chain couples TRBV5-1 to TRBJ2-3; D uncertain. The CDR3 has 12 amino acids. The V gene lost 2 bases and the J gene lost 6 bases, with 7 bases spanning the gap. Germline V gene lookup returns CDR1 SGHRS and CDR2 YFSETQ. CDR3 sequence reads: CASSFELDTQYF. CDR3 sequence (DNA): TGCGCCAGCAGCTTTGAGCTTGATACGCAGTATTTT. Combining the CDR3 with reference TRBV5-1 and TRBJ2-3 gives the whole variable domain KAGVTQTPRYLIKTRGQQVTLSCSPISGHRSVSWYQQTPGQGLQFLFEYFSETQRNKGNFPGRFSGRQFSNSRSEMNVSTLELGDSALYLCASSFELDTQYFGPGTRLTVL.

By share, this clonotype counts as large. CDR3 DNA: TGTGCCAGTAGTATCCCGGCAGGGGGCTATGGCTACACCTTC. The encoded protein is CASSIPAGGYGYTF. V gene TRBV19 combines with J gene TRBJ1-2, with 7 bases aligning to TRBD1. Germline assignment: CDR1 LNHDA and CDR2 SQIVND (reference sequence). This CDR3 has 14 residues. V trimming: 3 bases; J trimming: 4 bases; junction bases outside the gene matches: 5.

This clonotype is labeled as medium-sized. This CDR3 reads CASSPRQATSTDTQYF. As DNA, the CDR3 is TGTGCCAGTAGTCCCCGACAGGCCACTAGCACAGATACGCAGTATTTT. V usage is TRBV19 and J usage is TRBJ2-3; D may be TRBD1 (6 bases). Germline V lookup: CDR1 LNHDA, CDR2 SQIVND (reference sequence). This CDR3 has 16 residues. V lost 5 bases and J 0 bases, leaving 15 bases between the germline ends.

As for this clonotype: Its ends do not fully match the called genes, so a read error is possible. The chain recombines TRBV4-2 with TRBJ1-1, with 7 bases fitting TRBD1. Per germline, CDR1 LGHNA and CDR2 YNFKEQ. The CDR3 loop spans 18 amino acids. The CDR3 DNA sequence: TGCGCCAGCAGCCAAGATCTAACCGGGGGCAGGGGGGACACTGAAGCTTTCTTT. Its protein is CASSQDLTGGRGDTEAFF.

This clonotype ranks as medium-sized (0.01 to 0.1%). The chain carries TRBV15 and TRBJ1-3; D possibly corresponds to TRBD1 (5 bases). This CDR3 has 16 amino acids. Germline V CDR1 and CDR2: LNHNV, YYDKDF (reference sequence). Between the trimmed V and J ends, which lost 5 bases and 0 bases, there was a span of 14 bases. CDR3 in amino acids: CATSVSAGPSGNTIYF. CDR3 DNA sequence: TGTGCCACCAGCGTTTCAGCGGGACCCTCTGGAAACACCATATATTTT.

Notes on this clonotype: This may be a read error, as it is one base from a much larger clone. J is TRBJ2-7 and V is TRBV5-1; no clear D gene. Germline assignment: CDR1 SGHRS and CDR2 YFSETQ. CDR3 length equals 13 residues. This CDR3 reads CANSLLHAYEQYF. The CDR3 nucleotides read TGTGCCAACAGCTTGTTACACGCCTACGAGCAGTACTTC.

This chain joins TRBV5-1 and TRBJ1-5; a weak D match, TRBD1 (5 bases). The CDR3 is made up of 14 amino acids. Germline CDR1 reads SGHRS; CDR2 reads YFSETQ. V was clipped by 0 bases and J by 3 bases, with 7 bases between them. The CDR3 region is CASSLGQNNQPQHF. The DNA for the CDR3 is TGCGCCAGCAGCTTGGGACAGAACAATCAGCCCCAGCATTTT.

This clonotype has just a few counts. For the CDR3, the DNA is TGTGCCAGCTCACCACCCGGGACTGGGGACGACTATGGCTACACCTTC. Its translation: CASSPPGTGDDYGYTF. V and J are TRBV18 and TRBJ1-2; possibly TRBD1 for D (5 bases). Germline assignment: CDR1 KGHSH and CDR2 LQKENI. V was cut by 0 bases and J by 3 bases, with 14 bases left in between. This CDR3 comprises 16 residues.

In its sample, this clonotype was seen a few times. This chain links TRBV20-1 with TRBJ1-1; D not resolved. This CDR3 is built from 12 residues. From germline, CDR1 is DFQATT and CDR2 SNEGSKA (reference sequence). V lost 4 bases and J lost 0, with 6 bases in between. CDR3: CSAIGLNTEAFF. As DNA, the CDR3 is TGCAGTGCTATAGGTCTGAACACTGAAGCTTTCTTT.

This clonotype occurred once. This rearrangement joins TRBV4-3 to TRBJ1-1; D is unclear. V was clipped by 1 base and J by 1 base, with 10 bases between them. This CDR3 comprises 15 residues. Germline lookup yields CDR1 LGHNA and CDR2 YSLEER. The CDR3 DNA reads TGCGCCAGCAGCCAAGGGGCACAGCCGAACACTGAAGCTTTCTTT. Residues: CASSQGAQPNTEAFF.

In regard to this clonotype: This may stem from a read error, because a much larger clone lies one nucleotide away. V usage is TRBV5-6 and J usage is TRBJ2-1, with D perhaps matching TRBD2 (6 bases). Per germline, CDR1 SGHDT and CDR2 YYEEEE. The CDR3 sequence is 13 residues long. CDR3 nucleotide sequence: TGTGCCAGCAGCTTTGGGGGGAAGGATGACCAGTTCTTC. Encoded protein: CASSFGGKDDQFF.